These 27 T cell receptor beta chains were sequenced from one sample in a study of cytomegalovirus exposure and HLA in healthy donors. 13 Jbeta primers and 60 Vbeta primers were used for the PCR. Clones were sequenced by immunoSEQ multiplex PCR, and TCRdb holds only the in-frame ones, with some missing. This sample has 85,000 to 120,000 clones, with under 80% found just once. Sequenced sample: PBMCs. The receptors shown here come from a woman aged 45-65 years in good health and CMV-seropositive.

The chain links TRBV9 to TRBJ2-3, with 12 bases matching TRBD2. This CDR3 region has 17 residues. CDR1 is SGDLS, CDR2 YYNGEE, per germline. V gave up 0 bases and J gave up 7 bases; unmatched junction bases: 9. CDR3 residues: CASSVGPSGGAANTQYF. The CDR3, as DNA: TGTGCCAGCAGCGTAGGACCTAGCGGGGGGGCCGCGAATACGCAGTATTTT.

This sequence joins TRBV7-8 and TRBJ1-3; a possible D gene is TRBD1 (5 bases). V was clipped by 4 bases and J by 0 bases, with 10 bases between them. Germline V gene sequence: CDR1 SGHVS, CDR2 FQNEAQ. The CDR3 contains 15 residues. CDR3: CASSSHGGSGNTIYF. The CDR3 nucleotides are TGTGCCAGCAGCTCCCACGGGGGCTCTGGAAACACCATATATTTT.

The V call is TRBV7-2, the J call TRBJ2-7; 12 bases fit TRBD2. The germline V gene encodes CDR1 SGHTA and CDR2 FQGNSA. V gave up 3 bases and J gave up 4 bases; unmatched junction bases: 4. The CDR3 sequence is 15 residues long. This chain's CDR3 is CASSLTSGGLYEQYF. CDR3 coding DNA: TGTGCCAGCAGCTTGACTAGCGGGGGATTGTACGAGCAGTACTTC.

The gene calls are TRBV13 and TRBJ2-7; D gene uncertain. Germline CDR1 PRHDT, CDR2 FYEKMQ (reference sequence). Trimming removed 5 bases from V and 4 bases from J, with 12 bases in between. This CDR3 region has 13 residues. The CDR3: CASSDGKTYEQYF. CDR3 DNA sequence: TGTGCCAGCAGCGATGGCAAGACTTACGAGCAGTACTTC.

The chain uses TRBV27 and TRBJ2-7, with 7 bases aligning to TRBD1. Looked up from germline, CDR1 is MNHEY and CDR2 is SMNVEV (reference sequence). The CDR3 loop spans 14 amino acids. The ends lost 3 bases at V and 2 bases at J; junction bases unmatched: 4. The CDR3, as DNA: TGTGCCAGCAGTTTGAGGACAGGAGCCTACGAGCAGTACTTC. Translated, it gives CASSLRTGAYEQYF.

The V call is TRBV6-5, the J call TRBJ1-1; no clear D gene. The germline V and J ends were trimmed by 2 bases and 3 bases, with 7 bases remaining between them. The CDR3 sequence is 13 residues long. CDR1 and CDR2 from the germline V gene are MNHEY and SVGAGI. The CDR3 DNA follows: TGTGCCAGCAGTTACCAGGTGGACACTGAAGCTTTCTTT. Its protein is CASSYQVDTEAFF.

The genes are TRBV4-2 and TRBJ2-7; possibly TRBD1 for D (6 bases). The CDR3 loop spans 16 amino acids. Per the germline V gene, CDR1 is LGHNA and CDR2 is YNFKEQ. V lost 5 bases and J lost 0, with 17 bases in between. The CDR3 DNA sequence: TGTGCCAGCAGCTATGTGGTGGACAGCTTCTCCTACGAGCAGTACTTC. Translation gives CASSYVVDSFSYEQYF.

This chain connects TRBV7-8 to TRBJ1-2, with a tentative D call TRBD1 (5 bases). The germline CDR1 and CDR2 sequences are SGHVS and FQNEAQ. V lost 7 bases, J lost 5 bases, and 23 bases lay in between. The CDR3 runs to 16 residues. The CDR3 nucleotides are TGTGCCAGCATCAAGGGGCCCCGCCATAAAGTTTATGGCTACACCTTC. Translating it yields CASIKGPRHKVYGYTF.

The genes are TRBV9 and TRBJ2-7; 9 bases align to TRBD2. The germline CDR1 and CDR2 sequences are SGDLS and YYNGEE. CDR3 length equals 17 residues. Trimming removed 5 bases from V and 7 bases from J; junction bases left unmatched: 19. The CDR3, as DNA: TGTGCCAGCAGTCGGTCCCCCACTCTAGCGGGGCTTAGTGAGCAGTACTTC. Translating it yields CASSRSPTLAGLSEQYF.

CDR3 DNA sequence: TGTGCCAGCAGCCCGGGGGGGGGCCTCCAAGAGACCCAGTACTTC. As protein: CASSPGGGLQETQYF. V and J are TRBV5-4 and TRBJ2-5; 8 bases fit TRBD2. The CDR3 spans 15 residues. CDR1 and CDR2 (germline): SGHNT, YYREEE (reference sequence). The trim removed 4 bases at V and 1 base at J, leaving 6 bases unmatched.

This clone was seen just once. The rearrangement uses TRBV28 and TRBJ2-7, with 9 positions matching TRBD1. CDR3 size: 14 residues. Germline V gives CDR1 MDHEN, CDR2 SYDVKM. Trimming cost V 8 bases and J 6 bases; bases outside gene matches: 11. The chain's CDR3 is CASGAGTGPREQYF. In DNA form, the CDR3 reads TGTGCCAGCGGCGCCGGGACAGGGCCTCGCGAGCAGTACTTC.

The chain is built from TRBV28 and TRBJ1-4; 8 bases agree with TRBD1. This CDR3 is 16 amino acids long. Per the germline V gene, CDR1 is MDHEN and CDR2 is SYDVKM. The ends lost 6 bases at V and 5 bases at J; junction bases unmatched: 11. The CDR3 loop reads CASSQPRTGWNEKLFF. In DNA form, the CDR3 reads TGTGCCAGCAGCCAACCCCGGACAGGGTGGAATGAAAAACTGTTTTTT.

This chain connects TRBV18 to TRBJ1-1, with 8 bases that match TRBD1. The CDR3 runs 14 residues. V was pared by 3 bases and J by 5 bases, with 5 bases of the junction left unmatched. In germline, CDR1 is KGHSH, CDR2 LQKENI. The CDR3 bases are TGTGCCAGCTCACCTAAAACAGGGGGGACTGAAGCTTTCTTT. This codes for CASSPKTGGTEAFF.

The chain joins TRBV28 to TRBJ1-2, with TRBD1 matching over 7 bases. There are 15 residues in the CDR3. The junction had 8 bases not matched to a gene; V was cut back by 5 bases and J by 2 bases. Germline CDR1 reads MDHEN; CDR2 reads SYDVKM. Written as DNA, the CDR3 is TGTGCCAGCAGTCCTCAACGGGGACAGAACTATGGCTACACCTTC. Its translation is CASSPQRGQNYGYTF.

This clone was counted a single time. This sequence joins TRBV6-5 and TRBJ1-3, with 7 bases fitting TRBD1. V lost 4 bases to trimming and J lost 0 bases; unmatched junction nucleotides: 3. CDR1 and CDR2 from the germline V gene are MNHEY and SVGAGI. The CDR3 spans 15 residues. The CDR3 DNA is TGTGCCAGCAGTTTACAGGGGATCTCTGGAAACACCATATATTTT. Its protein product is CASSLQGISGNTIYF.

The chain is built from TRBV9 and TRBJ1-3; no definite D call. The ends were cut back, 4 bases at V and 0 bases at J, with 5 bases in the middle. The germline V gene has CDR1 SGDLS and CDR2 YYNGEE. The CDR3 is 13 amino acids. CDR3 protein: CASSPISGNTIYF. CDR3 bases: TGTGCCAGCAGCCCCATCTCTGGAAACACCATATATTTT.

The rearrangement joins TRBV2 to TRBJ1-1; D is ambiguous. Per germline, CDR1 SNHLY and CDR2 FYNNEI. Trimming left V 1 base short and J 4 bases short, with 10 bases between. The CDR3 is made up of 14 amino acids. The CDR3 bases are TGTGCCAGCAGTGAAGAGGGAGTTAGCACTGAAGCTTTCTTT. Protein product: CASSEEGVSTEAFF.

The chain employs TRBV4-1 and TRBJ1-3; possible D gene TRBD1, 5 bases. This CDR3 region has 15 residues. The V end lost 1 base, the J end lost 0 bases, and 7 bases lay between the germline ends. CDR1 is MGHRA, CDR2 YSYEKL, per germline. The CDR3 here is CASSQGGLSGNTIYF. The CDR3 nucleotides read TGCGCCAGCAGCCAAGGGGGCCTCTCTGGAAACACCATATATTTT.

The V call is TRBV27, the J call TRBJ1-2; possible D gene TRBD1, 6 bases. V dropped 2 bases and J dropped 12 bases, with 22 bases sitting between them. CDR1 and CDR2 (germline): MNHEY, SMNVEV (reference sequence). The CDR3 covers 15 residues. The CDR3 spells CASSLTIPRQGPDTF. CDR3 nucleotides: TGTGCCAGCAGTTTAACCATTCCTCGGCAGGGGCCGGACACCTTC.

The chain recombines TRBV5-1 with TRBJ2-7; a weak D match, TRBD2 (5 bases). The V end was cut by 4 bases, the J end by 3 bases, with 8 bases between. The CDR3 totals 12 residues. Germline V gene sequence: CDR1 SGHRS, CDR2 YFSETQ. The CDR3 sequence is CASSTGLYEQYF. In DNA form, the CDR3 reads TGCGCCAGCAGCACCGGACTCTACGAGCAGTACTTC.

This clone appeared a few times. The gene calls are TRBV18 and TRBJ2-2, with 8 bases matching TRBD1. CDR1 KGHSH and CDR2 LQKENI come from the germline V gene. This CDR3 spans 18 amino acids. Unmatched junction bases numbered 12, after V lost 6 bases and J lost 0 bases. CDR3 protein: CASSRTGQGVPNTGELFF. CDR3 in DNA: TGTGCCAGCTCTCGTACCGGACAGGGAGTACCGAACACCGGGGAGCTGTTTTTT.

This chain connects TRBV15 to TRBJ1-1; weak D call: TRBD1 (5 bases). The CDR3 runs 13 residues. Trimming left V 5 bases short and J 2 bases short, with 9 bases between. Germline CDR1 is LNHNV and CDR2 is YYDKDF (reference sequence). This CDR3 is CATSSTGNTEAFF. Here the CDR3 DNA reads TGTGCCACCAGCTCAACAGGTAACACTGAAGCTTTCTTT. Using reference TRBV15 and TRBJ1-1 for the parts outside the CDR3, the full variable domain is DAMVIQNPRYQVTQFGKPVTLSCSQTLNHNVMYWYQQKSSQAPKLLFHYYDKDFNNEADTPDNFQSRRPNTSFCFLDIRSPGLGDTAMYLCATSSTGNTEAFFGQGTRLTVV.

The chain uses TRBV6-1 and TRBJ2-3, with 10 bases fitting TRBD2. Germline V gives CDR1 MNHNS, CDR2 SASEGT. V lost 3 bases to trimming and J lost 4 bases; unmatched junction nucleotides: 7. The CDR3 spans 16 residues. The CDR3 here is CASSDPGSGGADTQYF. The CDR3 nucleotides read TGTGCCAGCAGTGACCCGGGGAGCGGGGGGGCAGATACGCAGTATTTT.

The chain employs TRBV5-1 and TRBJ2-5, with 7 bases that match TRBD2. The ends lost 5 bases at V and 2 bases at J; junction bases unmatched: 12. Germline CDR1 is SGHRS and CDR2 is YFSETQ. The CDR3 is made up of 16 amino acids. CDR3 sequence: CASSRLPAGPQETQYF. In nucleotides, the CDR3 is TGCGCCAGCAGTCGGCTTCCAGCGGGGCCTCAAGAGACCCAGTACTTC.

The J gene is TRBJ1-5, the V gene TRBV15; a possible D gene is TRBD1 (6 bases). The CDR3 is 22 amino acids. Germline CDR1 and CDR2: LNHNV and YYDKDF (reference sequence). V was clipped by 0 bases and J by 0 bases, with 27 bases between them. In DNA, the CDR3 is TGTGCCACCAGCAGAGAGAAGCTATTAGAGAGAGGGACATTTGATAGCAATCAGCCCCAGCATTTT. Translation: CATSREKLLERGTFDSNQPQHF. Full variable domain (rest looked up from reference TRBV15 and TRBJ1-5): DAMVIQNPRYQVTQFGKPVTLSCSQTLNHNVMYWYQQKSSQAPKLLFHYYDKDFNNEADTPDNFQSRRPNTSFCFLDIRSPGLGDTAMYLCATSREKLLERGTFDSNQPQHFGDGTRLSIL.

The chain joins TRBV5-4 to TRBJ2-2, with TRBD1 identical over 9 bases. V dropped 0 bases and J dropped 3; count of bases not matched to a gene: 3. Germline V gene data show CDR1 as SGHNT and CDR2 as YYREEE (reference sequence). The CDR3 is 16 residues long. Here the CDR3 reads CASSLEQGAYTGELFF. The CDR3 DNA sequence: TGTGCCAGCAGCTTGGAACAGGGGGCATACACCGGGGAGCTGTTTTTT.

This clone was counted between two and nine times. The CDR3 coding sequence is TGTGCCAGCAGCGCAGGGGGCTTCGACACTGAAGCTTTCTTT. This sequence encodes CASSAGGFDTEAFF. The V call is TRBV6-6, the J call TRBJ1-1; the match to TRBD1 covers 8 bases. The CDR3 sequence is 14 residues long. Germline V gene sequence: CDR1 MNHNY, CDR2 SVGAGI (reference sequence). Trimming removed 6 bases from V and 3 bases from J; junction bases left unmatched: 6.